The subject of this entry is one T cell receptor beta chain. This clonotype has at least ten counts. Its binding antigen is unknown. Within one base of it there is no much larger clone, and no base qualities were kept. Total RNA and DNA were co-extracted from roughly 18-30 mg of bulk tissue with the AllPrep DNA/RNA mini kit, without cell sorting. Four or five patients with histopathologically diagnosed primary liver carcinoma underwent surgical resection in China between November 2015 and 2016. At the time of sampling, the patients had chronic HBV infection and had not received any treatment. Pieces of fresh tumor and adjacent tissue were cut in half, with one half kept in RNAlater at -80 degrees C and the other half sent for histology. The source of the sample is a study of tumor-infiltrating lymphocytes in primary liver carcinoma (dated by TCRdb to about 2017). Describing the broader study: Hepatocellular carcinoma (four) or combined HCC and intrahepatic cholangiocarcinoma (one) was present in the five patients, who were three men and two women aged 30 to 69 years. A total of 35 specimens from 5 patients, comprising some 25 tumor regions, 5 adjacent noncancerous liver tissues and 5 peripheral blood samples, were covered by TCRbeta repertoire sequencing. The tumors of the five patients were staged as T1-T3 N0M0, with maximum diameters ranging from roughly 4 to 10 cm. The study combined TCRbeta repertoire sequencing, expression microarrays and whole-exome sequencing across five regions of each liver tumor, with adjacent normal tissue and blood. Samples yielded roughly 3.5 to 7.5 million productive TCRbeta reads; read depth did not differ significantly between tissue types. Technical replicate repertoires showed high reproducibility, with mean shared-clone rates roughly 0.87 and correlation coefficients above 0.95. Overall study outcomes, separate from this receptor: Compared with blood, tumors had a significantly larger share of the repertoire taken up by the top 250 clones (p = 0.039). Comparison of CD4+ and CD8+ T cell repertoires was precluded by the use of bulk unsorted samples. With just a few patients in the study, the authors point out that the findings should be validated in a larger study. Only the TCR beta chain was sequenced, so true repertoire diversity is likely underestimated because unpaired alpha chains were not captured. Consistent with antigen-driven expansion, pairs of tumor regions showed higher repertoire overlap (mean roughly 35%) than either tumor-adjacent pairs (approximately 17%) or tumor-blood pairs (around 15%).

Germline trimming: 5 bases from V, 5 bases from J; junction bases outside gene matches: 20. CDR1 and CDR2 are drawn from the germline V gene: MDHEN, SYDVKM. The CDR3 measures 19 amino acids from cysteine to phenylalanine. Solely the CDR3 DNA is kept, with 57 bases framed from the first base. TCRbeta-specific cDNA was reverse-transcribed from around 500 ng total RNA using a constant-region primer and ProtoScript II reverse transcriptase. The TCRbeta libraries were prepared through three rounds of nested multiplex PCR following a slightly modified ARM-PCR procedure. Each of the first two PCR rounds ran for roughly 9 cycles and used multiplex TRBV1-TRBV30 forward primers together with a Cbeta reverse primer. Sample barcodes and Illumina adapters were added in a final 25-cycle PCR using Deep VentR polymerase. Before sequencing, amplicons of 200-500 bp were purified from gel using a QIAquick gel extraction kit. An Illumina HiSeq 2500 was used to sequence the TCRbeta amplicons with 250-bp paired-end reads. The source study handled its data this way. Reads were quality-trimmed with Trimmomatic v0.33, and paired reads were merged with FLASH v1.2.11 to recover full CDR3 sequences. V, D and J germline segments were assigned to the rearranged TCRbeta sequences using MiGEC v1.2.1b. Clonotype statistics and Shannon-Wiener diversity indices were calculated with VDJtools v1.0.0. To cut down on sampling bias, every analysis after diversity analysis relied on just the 250 most abundant clonotypes from each sample. TCRdb applied fastp at Q25 and MiXCR to the public reads, then kept only in-frame beta chains. Each entry is one CDR3 protein sequence, shown with its most common DNA and genes. The V and J calls, along with clone size, are taken from TCRdb and not from the paper's own processing. Across this sample there are tens of thousands of distinct CDR3 sequences, with 75% seen only once. The leading ten clones occupy about 38% of the sample.

The source of this sequence is a woman aged 25 to 45 with primary liver carcinoma and hepatitis B virus infection. The chain joins TRBV28 to TRBJ2-7; TRBD2 agrees with 11 junctional bases. Sequencing was carried out using tumor-adjacent normal liver tissue. The CDR3 is CASSPRVAYSGRAGNEQYF. The DNA sequence reads TGTGCCAGCAGTCCCAGGGTCGCCTATAGCGGGAGGGCCGGGAACGAGCAGTACTTC.